The rows below give T cell receptor beta chains drawn from one sample of a study of blood T cell repertoires in COVID-19. Only in-frame clones appear in the TCRdb table, and some are missing; sequencing was by immunoSEQ multiplex PCR. The table includes approximately 74,000 clones, more than 75% detected once. Sequences were obtained from peripheral blood. The receptors were gathered from an older woman with acute or convalescent COVID-19. Each CDR3 is given with its conserved first and last residue. D genes are given only for firm matches. Rows may omit the clone size; those that give it use once, few, many or a size class.

D gene	V gene	clone size	J gene	CDR3 length	CDR3 DNA	CDR3 protein
TRBD1	TRBV7-9	few	TRBJ1-6	15	TGTGCCAGCAGCTTAGACAGGGGGTGGGGTTCACCCCTCCACTTT	CASSLDRGWGSPLHF
.	TRBV3-1/TRBV3-2	.	TRBJ1-2	13	TGTGCCAGCAGCCAAGGGGCAGACTATGGCTACACCTTC	CASSQGADYGYTF
TRBD2	TRBV5-4	.	TRBJ2-3	14	TGTGCCAGCAGCCGACTAGCGGGGATAGATACGCAGTATTTT	CASSRLAGIDTQYF
TRBD1	TRBV30	.	TRBJ2-7	15	TGTGCCTGGAGTGTGTCGACAGGGGGCTCCTACGAGCAGTACTTC	CAWSVSTGGSYEQYF
TRBD1	TRBV5-5	once	TRBJ2-3	14	TGTGCCAGCAGCTTTGACAGGGAACTAGATACGCAGTATTTT	CASSFDRELDTQYF
TRBD2	TRBV2	.	TRBJ2-1	15	TGTGCCAGCACCCTAGCGGGGGGATATTACAATGAGCAGTTCTTC	CASTLAGGYYNEQFF
TRBD1	TRBV2	.	TRBJ2-7	15	TGTGCCAGCAGTGGGGGGGACAGGGCCTCCTACGAGCAGTACTTC	CASSGGDRASYEQYF
.	TRBV7-9	.	TRBJ1-6	17	TGTGCCAGCAGCTTGGCCTCCACAGGGTCCCATAATTCACCCCTCCACTTT	CASSLASTGSHNSPLHF
TRBD1	TRBV12-3/TRBV12-4	.	TRBJ1-2	13	TGTGCCAGCAGGGAACAGGGGCTGTATGGCTACACCTTC	CASREQGLYGYTF
TRBD1	TRBV6-5	once	TRBJ2-1	14	TGTGCCAGTCGAGGGGACAGCGTTTACAATGAGCAGTTCTTC	CASRGDSVYNEQFF
TRBD1	TRBV10-3	.	TRBJ1-5	13	TGTGCCATCAGTACAGGGGGAAATCAGCCCCAGCATTTT	CAISTGGNQPQHF
TRBD1	TRBV19	once	TRBJ2-1	13	TGTGCCAGTAGTTCCGGACAGGATCATGAGCAGTTCTTC	CASSSGQDHEQFF
TRBD2	TRBV18	.	TRBJ2-3	16	TGTGCCAGCTCGGAGCTTGGTAGCGGGAATGAAGATACGCAGTATTTT	CASSELGSGNEDTQYF
TRBD1	TRBV5-1	few	TRBJ2-7	15	TGCGCCAGCAGCCGAGGGACAGGAGTGATTGGGGAGCAGTACTTC	CASSRGTGVIGEQYF
TRBD2	TRBV7-9	.	TRBJ2-3	18	TGTGCCAGTGGGGGACCTAGCCTAGCGGGAGGAACCACAGATACGCAGTATTTT	CASGGPSLAGGTTDTQYF
TRBD2	TRBV9	.	TRBJ2-1	16	TGTGCCAGCAGCCCGCTGGGCGGGGGGGCCGACAATGAGCAGTTCTTC	CASSPLGGGADNEQFF
.	TRBV18	.	TRBJ1-2	13	TGTGCCAGCTCACCACGTCTGGGAGATGGCTACACCTTC	CASSPRLGDGYTF
.	TRBV5-1	few	TRBJ1-6	13	TGCGCCAGCAGCTTGGATGGCCAGGGCCCCCTCCACTTT	CASSLDGQGPLHF
.	TRBV11-3	.	TRBJ1-1	13	TGTGCCAGCAGCGCCCGGGACACCACTGAAGCTTTCTTT	CASSARDTTEAFF
TRBD2	TRBV12-5	once	TRBJ2-5	18	TGTGCTAGTGCCCCGGGACTAGCGGGAGGCCTCCTCCAAGAGACCCAGTACTTC	CASAPGLAGGLLQETQYF
TRBD2	TRBV19	.	TRBJ2-1	17	TGTGCCAGTAGTAGGCCAGCCCGAGCGGGGGGAGACAATGAGCAGTTCTTC	CASSRPARAGGDNEQFF
.	TRBV28	once	TRBJ2-1	17	TGTGCCAGCAGACCACGGACAGTAGTAGTGGACCTCAATGAGCAGTTCTTC	CASRPRTVVVDLNEQFF
.	TRBV6-2/TRBV6-3	.	TRBJ1-1	12	TGTGCCAGCAGTTACGGAGGGACTGAAGCTTTCTTT	CASSYGGTEAFF
.	TRBV28	.	TRBJ1-3	14	TGTGCCAGCAGCGTACAGGGCTCTGGAAACACCATATATTTT	CASSVQGSGNTIYF
.	TRBV28	.	TRBJ2-7	12	TGTGCCAGCAGTTTTTTACACTACGACCAGTACTTC	CASSFLHYDQYF
.	TRBV19	.	TRBJ2-1	13	TGTGCCAGTAGTATGGGAGTGAGGAATGAGCAGTTCTTC	CASSMGVRNEQFF
.	TRBV29-1	once	TRBJ1-1	14	TGCAGCGTTGGCCCCGACAGAATGAACACTGAAGCTTTCTTT	CSVGPDRMNTEAFF
.	TRBV4-3	.	TRBJ2-7	13	TGCGCCAGCAGCCAAGATCTCCGCTACGAGCAGTACTTC	CASSQDLRYEQYF
.	TRBV5-1	.	TRBJ1-2	12	TGCGCCAGCAGCGACACAGGATATGGCTACACCTTC	CASSDTGYGYTF
TRBD1	TRBV2	.	TRBJ1-2	13	TGTGCCAGCAGGGCCACAGGGGACGGAGGCTACACCTTC	CASRATGDGGYTF
.	TRBV6-5	.	TRBJ1-1	11	TGTGCCAGCAAAGAGGTGGGAGGAGCTTTCTTT	CASKEVGGAFF
.	TRBV7-8	.	TRBJ1-3	15	TGTGCCAGCAGCTTAATGAGGGACTCTGGAAACACCATATATTTT	CASSLMRDSGNTIYF
TRBD2	TRBV5-1	.	TRBJ2-7	16	TGCGCCAGCAGAAAGTTAGCGGGGGGACCTACCTACGAGCAGTACTTC	CASRKLAGGPTYEQYF
TRBD2	TRBV6-2/TRBV6-3	.	TRBJ2-1	15	TGTGCCAGCAGCATTCTGGGACTAGCGGGAGATGAGCAGTTCTTC	CASSILGLAGDEQFF
.	TRBV7-3	.	TRBJ1-1	14	TGTGCCAGCAGCCCAACCGGGATGAACACTGAAGCTTTCTTT	CASSPTGMNTEAFF
TRBD1	TRBV5-1	.	TRBJ1-3	17	TGCGCCAGCAGCTCAGTTACAGGGGGCAACTCTGGAAACACCATATATTTT	CASSSVTGGNSGNTIYF
.	TRBV19	.	TRBJ1-5	13	TGTGCCAGTAGTAATCGGGACAATCAGCCCCAGCATTTT	CASSNRDNQPQHF